This T cell receptor (beta chain) is from a study of cytomegalovirus exposure and HLA in healthy donors. Donors were drawn from the roughly 110-subject validation cohort, separate from the approximately 700-subject first cohort. Here immunoSEQ multiplex PCR was the method, and the copy in TCRdb shows in-frame clones only, minus some. Of more than 95,000 clones in the sample, approximately 90% were seen once. Germline loops: CDR1 MNHNS, CDR2 SASEGT. The CDR3 loop spans 15 amino acids. V shed 3 bases and J 4 bases; nucleotides not matched to a gene: 3. As regards this clone: Its antigen remains unknown.

Study outcomes and limitations: It was about 180 TCR beta chains that were listed as cytomegalovirus-associated. Per published reports, the classifier diagnosed cytomegalovirus status with high specificity and sensitivity.

V is TRBV6-1 and J is TRBJ2-7; 13 positions match TRBD2. The sequence was collected from a woman in her late teens or twenties in good health and CMV-seronegative. The sample taken for sequencing was PBMCs. Here the CDR3 DNA reads TGTGCCAGCAGTGACGGACTAGCGGGGGAGTACGAGCAGTACTTC. Protein product: CASSDGLAGEYEQYF.